This TCR beta chain was captured by sequencing in a study of cytomegalovirus exposure and HLA in healthy donors. General observations from the study: Confirmation in vitro established that a few CMV-associated chains were specific for CMV antigens. Cytomegalovirus association was assigned to under 200 TCR beta chains. A subsequent analysis found that TCR clusters from the first cohort also tended to co-occur in the approximately 110 validation repertoires, with about 94% of cluster scores above 0.

In its sample, this clone was seen once. What it recognizes is unknown. CDR1 is MDHEN and CDR2 is SYDVKM in the germline V gene. The CDR3 runs 15 residues. V lost 6 bases, J lost 6 bases, and 10 bases stayed unmatched. TCRdb's copy holds only in-frame clones and misses some; the assay was immunoSEQ multiplex PCR. The table has 110,000 or so clones, 86% seen once; the top ten hold over 4%. The origin of this receptor is a man younger than 35 in good health and CMV-seronegative. The chain uses TRBV28 and TRBJ2-4; 8 bases are a match to TRBD2. The sample comprised PBMCs. This CDR3 reads CASSPNSGERNIQYF. Written as DNA, the CDR3 is TGTGCCAGCAGCCCGAATAGCGGGGAAAGAAACATTCAGTACTTC.